This TCR beta chain was found in a study of blood T cell repertoires in COVID-19. Assay: immunoSEQ multiplex PCR; the TCRdb copy retains only in-frame clones and omits some. Altogether 400,000 to 450,000 clones are present, around 89% being singletons, with the ten largest covering roughly 1.5%. Only one count was recorded for this clone. V shed 0 bases and J shed 0 bases, with 5 bases lying between them. Germline CDR1 is MNHEY and CDR2 is SMNVEV (reference sequence). The CDR3 contains 14 residues. Sequences were obtained from peripheral blood. The chain combines TRBV27 with TRBJ1-1; D unclear. This TCR derives from a woman in her forties with COVID-19, enrolled during active disease. The CDR3 loop is CASSLSPLNTEAFF. In nucleotides, the CDR3 is TGTGCCAGCAGTTTATCTCCGTTGAACACTGAAGCTTTCTTT.